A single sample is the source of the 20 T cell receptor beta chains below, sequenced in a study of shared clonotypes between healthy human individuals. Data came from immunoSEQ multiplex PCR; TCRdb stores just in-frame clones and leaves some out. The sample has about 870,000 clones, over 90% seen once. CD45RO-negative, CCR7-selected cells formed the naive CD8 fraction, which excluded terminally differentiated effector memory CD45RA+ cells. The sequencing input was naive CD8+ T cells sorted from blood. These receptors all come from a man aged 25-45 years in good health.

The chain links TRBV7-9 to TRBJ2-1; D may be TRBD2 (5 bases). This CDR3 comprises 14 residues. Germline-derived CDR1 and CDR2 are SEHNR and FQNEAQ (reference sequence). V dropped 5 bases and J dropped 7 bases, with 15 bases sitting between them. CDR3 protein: CASSPREGLNEQFF. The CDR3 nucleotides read TGTGCCAGCAGCCCCCGTGAGGGATTAAATGAGCAGTTCTTC.

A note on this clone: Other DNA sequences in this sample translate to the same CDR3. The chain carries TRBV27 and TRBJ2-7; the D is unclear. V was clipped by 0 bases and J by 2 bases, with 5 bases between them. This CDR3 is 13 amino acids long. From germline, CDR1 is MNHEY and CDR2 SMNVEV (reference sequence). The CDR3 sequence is CASSLSGPYEQYF. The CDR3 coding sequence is TGTGCCAGCAGTTTATCGGGCCCCTACGAGCAGTACTTC.

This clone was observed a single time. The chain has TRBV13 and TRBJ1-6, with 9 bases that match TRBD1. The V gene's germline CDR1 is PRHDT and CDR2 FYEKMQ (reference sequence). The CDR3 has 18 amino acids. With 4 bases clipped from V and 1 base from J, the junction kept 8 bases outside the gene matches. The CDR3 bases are TGTGCCAGCAGCTCCTCCAGGACAGGGGTATCCTATAATTCACCCCTCCACTTT. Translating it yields CASSSSRTGVSYNSPLHF.

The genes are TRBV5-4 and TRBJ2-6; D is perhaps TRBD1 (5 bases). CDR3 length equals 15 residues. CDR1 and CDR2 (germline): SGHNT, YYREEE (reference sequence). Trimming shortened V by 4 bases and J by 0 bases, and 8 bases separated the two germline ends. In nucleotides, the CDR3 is TGTGCCAGCAGCGTCCAGGGCTCTGGGGCCAACGTCCTGACTTTC. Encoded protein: CASSVQGSGANVLTF.

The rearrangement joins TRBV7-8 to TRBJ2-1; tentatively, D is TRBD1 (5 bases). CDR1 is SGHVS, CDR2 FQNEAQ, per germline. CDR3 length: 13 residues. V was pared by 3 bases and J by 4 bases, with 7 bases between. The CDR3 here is CASSFQGYNEQFF. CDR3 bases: TGTGCCAGCAGCTTCCAGGGATACAATGAGCAGTTCTTC.

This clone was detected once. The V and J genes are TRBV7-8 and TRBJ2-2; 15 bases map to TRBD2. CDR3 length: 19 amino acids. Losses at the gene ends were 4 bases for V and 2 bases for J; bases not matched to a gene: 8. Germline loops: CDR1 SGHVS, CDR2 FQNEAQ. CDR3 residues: CASSSPGLAGGSNTGELFF. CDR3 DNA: TGTGCCAGCAGCTCCCCGGGACTAGCGGGAGGAAGTAACACCGGGGAGCTGTTTTTT.

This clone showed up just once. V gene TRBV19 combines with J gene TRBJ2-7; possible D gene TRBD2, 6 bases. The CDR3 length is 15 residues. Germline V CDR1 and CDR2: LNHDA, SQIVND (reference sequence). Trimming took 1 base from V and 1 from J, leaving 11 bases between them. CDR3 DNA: TGTGCCAGTAGTATAGGTGGCGGGACTTCCTACGAGCAGTACTTC. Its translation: CASSIGGGTSYEQYF. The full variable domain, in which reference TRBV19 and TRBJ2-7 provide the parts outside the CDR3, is DGGITQSPKYLFRKEGQNVTLSCEQNLNHDAMYWYRQDPGQGLRLIYYSQIVNDFQKGDIAEGYSVSREKKESFPLTVTSAQKNPTAFYLCASSIGGGTSYEQYFGPGTRLTVT.

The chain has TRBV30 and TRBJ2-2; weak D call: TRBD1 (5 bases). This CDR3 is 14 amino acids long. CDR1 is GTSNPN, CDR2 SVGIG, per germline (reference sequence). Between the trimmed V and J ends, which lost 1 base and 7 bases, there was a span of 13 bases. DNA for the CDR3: TGTGCCTGGAGTGCTATACAGGTCCGCGGGGAGCTGTTTTTT. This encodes CAWSAIQVRGELFF.

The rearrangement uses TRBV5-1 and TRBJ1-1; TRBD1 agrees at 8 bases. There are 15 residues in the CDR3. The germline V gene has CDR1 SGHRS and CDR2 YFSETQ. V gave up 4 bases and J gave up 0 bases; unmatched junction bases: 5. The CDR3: CASSEGTGLNTEAFF. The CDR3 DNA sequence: TGCGCCAGCAGCGAAGGGACAGGACTGAACACTGAAGCTTTCTTT.

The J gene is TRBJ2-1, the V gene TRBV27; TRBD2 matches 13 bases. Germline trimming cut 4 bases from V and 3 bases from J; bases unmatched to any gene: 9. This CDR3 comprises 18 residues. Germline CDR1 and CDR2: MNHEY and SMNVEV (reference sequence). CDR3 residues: CASSSTPGLAGIYNEQFF. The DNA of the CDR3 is TGTGCCAGCAGTTCAACACCGGGACTAGCGGGAATCTACAATGAGCAGTTCTTC.

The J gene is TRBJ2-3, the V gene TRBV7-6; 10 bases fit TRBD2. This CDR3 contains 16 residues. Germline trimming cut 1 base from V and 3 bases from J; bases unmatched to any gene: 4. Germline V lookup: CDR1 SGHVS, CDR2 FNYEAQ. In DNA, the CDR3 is TGTGCCAGCAGCTTAGAACTAGCGGGAACGACAGATACGCAGTATTTT. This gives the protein CASSLELAGTTDTQYF. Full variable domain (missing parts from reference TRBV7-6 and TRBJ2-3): GAGVSQSPRYKVTKRGQDVALRCDPISGHVSLYWYRQALGQGPEFLTYFNYEAQQDKSGLPNDRFSAERPEGSISTLTIQRTEQRDSAMYRCASSLELAGTTDTQYFGPGTRLTVL.

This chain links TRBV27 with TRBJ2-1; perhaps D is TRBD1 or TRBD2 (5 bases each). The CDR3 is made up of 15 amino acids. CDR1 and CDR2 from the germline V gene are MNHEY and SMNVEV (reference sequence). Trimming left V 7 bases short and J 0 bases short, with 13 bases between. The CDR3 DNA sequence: TGTGCCAGCACCCCGGGGCCAACCTCCTACAATGAGCAGTTCTTC. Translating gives CASTPGPTSYNEQFF.

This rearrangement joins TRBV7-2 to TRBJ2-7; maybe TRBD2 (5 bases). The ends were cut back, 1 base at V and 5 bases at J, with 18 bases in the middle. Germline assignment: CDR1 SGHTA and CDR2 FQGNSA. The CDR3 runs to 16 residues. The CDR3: CASSLVWYRGENEQYF. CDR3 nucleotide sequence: TGTGCCAGCAGCTTAGTATGGTATCGTGGGGAGAACGAGCAGTACTTC. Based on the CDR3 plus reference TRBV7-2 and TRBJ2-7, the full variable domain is GAGVSQSPSNKVTEKGKDVELRCDPISGHTALYWYRQSLGQGLEFLIYFQGNSAPDKSGLPSDRFSAERTGGSVSTLTIQRTQQEDSAVYLCASSLVWYRGENEQYFGPGTRLTVT.

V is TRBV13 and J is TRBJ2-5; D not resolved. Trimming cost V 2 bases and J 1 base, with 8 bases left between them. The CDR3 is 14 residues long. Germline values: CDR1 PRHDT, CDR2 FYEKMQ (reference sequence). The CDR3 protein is CASSLWAIQETQYF. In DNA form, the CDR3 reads TGTGCCAGCAGCTTATGGGCAATCCAAGAGACCCAGTACTTC.

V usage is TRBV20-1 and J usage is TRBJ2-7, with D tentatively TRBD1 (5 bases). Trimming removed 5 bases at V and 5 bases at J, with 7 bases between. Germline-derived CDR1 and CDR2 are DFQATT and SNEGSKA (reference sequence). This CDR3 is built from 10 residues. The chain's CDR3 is CSAQGDEQYF. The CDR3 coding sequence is TGCAGTGCTCAAGGGGACGAGCAGTACTTC.

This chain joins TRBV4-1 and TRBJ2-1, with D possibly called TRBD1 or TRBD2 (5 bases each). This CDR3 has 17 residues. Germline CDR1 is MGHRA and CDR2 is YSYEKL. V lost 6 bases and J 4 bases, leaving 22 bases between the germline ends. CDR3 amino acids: CASRTRSLGPGYNEQFF. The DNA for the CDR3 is TGCGCCAGCAGGACTCGAAGCCTGGGACCTGGGTACAATGAGCAGTTCTTC.

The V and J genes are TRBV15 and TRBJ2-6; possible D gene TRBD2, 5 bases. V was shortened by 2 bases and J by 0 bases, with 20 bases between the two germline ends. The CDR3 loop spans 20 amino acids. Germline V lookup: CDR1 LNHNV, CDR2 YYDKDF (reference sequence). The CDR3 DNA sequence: TGTGCCACCAGCAGATGGTACGAGGGCTTAACGAACTCTGGGGCCAACGTCCTGACTTTC. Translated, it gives CATSRWYEGLTNSGANVLTF.

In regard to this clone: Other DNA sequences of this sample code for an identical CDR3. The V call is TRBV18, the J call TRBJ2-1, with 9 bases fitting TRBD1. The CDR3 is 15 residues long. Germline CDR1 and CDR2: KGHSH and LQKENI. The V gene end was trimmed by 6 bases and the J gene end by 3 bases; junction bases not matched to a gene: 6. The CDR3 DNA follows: TGTGCCAGCTCGCCAGGGGACAGGGTCTACAATGAGCAGTTCTTC. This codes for CASSPGDRVYNEQFF.

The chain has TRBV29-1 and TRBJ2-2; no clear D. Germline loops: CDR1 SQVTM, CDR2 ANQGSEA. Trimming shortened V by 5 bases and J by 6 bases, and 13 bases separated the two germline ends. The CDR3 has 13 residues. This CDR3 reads CSVSFGVAGELFF. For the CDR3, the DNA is TGCAGCGTTTCTTTTGGGGTAGCCGGGGAGCTGTTTTTT.

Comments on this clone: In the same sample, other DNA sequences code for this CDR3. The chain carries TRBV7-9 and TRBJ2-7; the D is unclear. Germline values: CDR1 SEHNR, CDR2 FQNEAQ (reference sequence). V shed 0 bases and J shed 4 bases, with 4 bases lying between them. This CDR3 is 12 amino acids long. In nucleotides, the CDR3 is TGTGCCAGCAGCTTAGCCTTATACGAGCAGTACTTC. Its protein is CASSLALYEQYF.